Below, one T cell receptor beta chain is given with its context. Its antigen is currently unknown. V shed 5 bases and J 11 bases; nucleotides not matched to a gene: 17. The CDR3 covers 15 residues. The germline CDR1 and CDR2 sequences are MNHEY and SVGEGT. Each CDR3 protein gets one entry after TCRdb re-called the 5' RACE reads with MiXCR. The sample holds around 1.7 million distinct CDR3 sequences; more than 30% are singletons and the top ten take about 0.25%. These data originate in a study of identical twins. Study findings and constraints: Out-of-frame beta sequences exhibited a weaker degree of excess twin sharing. In cord blood, abundant beta clonotypes had fewer insertions; memory showed no trend.

The specimen was cord blood. The chain employs TRBV6-2 or TRBV6-3 and TRBJ2-5; 7 nucleotides match TRBD2. This clonotype was obtained from a newborn girl in good health. The CDR3 is CASSPQALRGNEQYF. In DNA, the CDR3 is TGTGCCAGCAGTCCTCAAGCCCTGCGGGGGAATGAGCAGTACTTC.